This entry lists 21 T cell receptor beta chains sequenced from one sample in a study of blood T cells in healthy people across ages. The second PCR ran about 7 to 12 cycles with a sample-barcoded 5' primer and J-beta primers. TCRdb fed the 5' RACE reads into MiXCR, producing one record per CDR3 protein. The data show fewer than 1 million distinct CDR3 sequences, with approximately 48% seen just once and about a fifth held by the top ten. The sample taken for sequencing was blood. These receptors were collected from a man between 60 and 70 years old in good health.

This clonotype occurred a few times. The chain employs TRBV11-2 and TRBJ1-1; no reliable D call. The CDR3 totals 13 residues. The V gene's germline CDR1 is SGHAT and CDR2 FQNNGV. V gave up 5 bases and J gave up 0 bases, with 7 bases separating them. CDR3 protein: CASSVVLNTEAFF. CDR3 DNA sequence: TGTGCCAGCAGCGTAGTTTTGAACACTGAAGCTTTCTTT.

J is TRBJ2-5 and V is TRBV11-2; the match to TRBD1 covers 7 bases. The CDR3 consists of 14 residues. Germline CDR1 is SGHAT and CDR2 is FQNNGV. V lost 5 bases and J lost 4; bases outside the gene matches: 7. This chain's CDR3 is CASSLQGFVETQYF. The CDR3 nucleotides are TGTGCCAGCAGCCTACAGGGGTTCGTAGAGACCCAGTACTTC.

This rearrangement joins TRBV6-5 to TRBJ2-7; 11 nucleotides align to TRBD1. V gave up 7 bases and J gave up 2 bases; unmatched junction bases: 7. The germline gives CDR1 MNHEY, CDR2 SVGAGI. The CDR3 runs 15 residues. The DNA of the CDR3 is TGTGCCAGCACCGCACCGGGACAGGGGGCCTACGAGCAGTACTTC. Residues: CASTAPGQGAYEQYF.

This clonotype showed up just a few times. CDR3 in amino acids: CSAATGGNGQPQHF. The CDR3 DNA sequence: TGCAGTGCCGCGACAGGGGGCAACGGTCAGCCCCAGCATTTT. The chain employs TRBV20-1 and TRBJ1-5, with TRBD1 matching over 10 bases. V was pared by 6 bases and J by 6 bases, with 8 bases of the junction left unmatched. The germline V gene encodes CDR1 DFQATT and CDR2 SNEGSKA (reference sequence). CDR3 size: 14 residues.

A note on this clonotype: Sequence at one end of the junction differs from germline and may be a read error. The J gene is TRBJ1-4, the V gene TRBV4-1, with D tentatively TRBD1 (6 bases). Germline V gene sequence: CDR1 MGHRA, CDR2 YSYEKL. The CDR3 loop spans 14 amino acids. The CDR3 region is CAGSQGRGGGKLFF. The CDR3 coding sequence is TGCGCCGGCAGCCAAGGCAGGGGAGGGGGAAAACTGTTTTTT.

The rearrangement joins TRBV5-1 to TRBJ2-1; 8 nucleotides align to TRBD1. The DNA end is more similar to TRBJ2-7, so the J call may be wrong. Germline-derived CDR1 and CDR2 are SGHRS and YFSETQ. CDR3 length: 18 residues. The CDR3 protein is CASSLAPPDRGSYNEQYF. The CDR3 DNA reads TGCGCCAGCAGCTTGGCTCCACCCGACAGGGGATCCTACAATGAGCAGTACTTC.

The chain employs TRBV27 and TRBJ2-7, with 9 bases aligning to TRBD1. This CDR3 spans 16 amino acids. CDR1 is MNHEY, CDR2 SMNVEV, per germline (reference sequence). The V segment lost 3 bases and the J segment 1 base; nucleotides outside the gene matches: 7. The chain's CDR3 is CASSFSGQGYSYEQYF. CDR3 nucleotide sequence: TGTGCCAGCAGTTTTTCGGGACAGGGCTATTCCTACGAGCAGTACTTC.

The rearrangement joins TRBV3-1 to TRBJ2-5; D gene unclear. Per germline, CDR1 LGHDT and CDR2 YNNKEL (reference sequence). V gave up 0 bases and J gave up 3 bases, with 8 bases separating them. The CDR3 extends over 14 amino acids. In DNA form, the CDR3 reads TGTGCCAGCAGCCAAGAGGGCTTAGAAGAGACCCAGTACTTC. It yields the protein CASSQEGLEETQYF.

This clonotype came up many times. The chain links TRBV14 to TRBJ2-7, with D possibly TRBD2 on 5 matching bases. The CDR3 length is 12 residues. Trimming took off 2 bases at V and 6 bases at J, with 8 bases between the two ends. The germline V gene has CDR1 SGHDN and CDR2 FVKESK. The CDR3 nucleotides are TGTGCCAGCAGCCAAACGGACTCCGAGCAGTACTTC. Translated, it gives CASSQTDSEQYF.

The genes are TRBV12-3 or TRBV12-4 and TRBJ1-1; perhaps TRBD1 as D (5 bases). The CDR3 runs to 11 residues. V lost 4 bases to trimming and J lost 8 bases, with 8 bases between them. DNA for the CDR3: TGTGCCAGCAGTTGGGGACTAGAAGCTTTCTTT. Its protein is CASSWGLEAFF.

J is TRBJ1-1 and V is TRBV9; maybe TRBD1 (6 bases). Germline lookup yields CDR1 SGDLS and CDR2 YYNGEE. The CDR3 length is 16 residues. The ends were cut back, 0 bases at V and 3 bases at J, with 15 bases in the middle. CDR3 in DNA: TGTGCCAGCAGCGTAGGAAACAGGGCCTTGGACACTGAAGCTTTCTTT. Encoded protein: CASSVGNRALDTEAFF. The full variable domain, its missing parts supplied by reference TRBV9 and TRBJ1-1, is DSGVTQTPKHLITATGQRVTLRCSPRSGDLSVYWYQQSLDQGLQFLIQYYNGEERAKGNILERFSAQQFPDLHSELNLSSLELGDSALYFCASSVGNRALDTEAFFGQGTRLTVV.

V gene TRBV27 combines with J gene TRBJ2-1; D not resolved. V was pared by 7 bases and J by 1 base, with 8 bases between. The CDR3 loop spans 13 amino acids. Germline CDR1 MNHEY, CDR2 SMNVEV (reference sequence). The DNA for the CDR3 is TGTGCCAGCACGGATGGGTCCTACAATGAGCAGTTCTTC. This sequence encodes CASTDGSYNEQFF.

This clonotype appeared a few times. The chain couples TRBV15 to TRBJ2-1; TRBD2 is a possible D gene (7 bases). CDR1 is LNHNV and CDR2 is YYDKDF in the germline V gene (reference sequence). There are 16 residues in the CDR3. V dropped 0 bases and J dropped 10 bases, with 19 bases sitting between them. For the CDR3, the DNA is TGTGCCACCAGCAGAGATAACAAGGGGGGAGCGGGGGAGCAGTTCTTC. It encodes CATSRDNKGGAGEQFF.

This clonotype was seen a few times. The rearrangement links TRBV7-8 to TRBJ2-6; D remains unclear. V dropped 2 bases and J dropped 2 bases, with 13 bases sitting between them. Germline V lookup: CDR1 SGHVS, CDR2 FQNEAQ. The CDR3 is made up of 17 amino acids. CDR3 sequence (DNA): TGTGCCAGCAGCTTATTAGTACCGGGTACTGGGGCCAACGTCCTGACTTTC. Its protein product is CASSLLVPGTGANVLTF.

There are a few counts of this clonotype. The rearrangement joins TRBV29-1 to TRBJ1-1, with D unclear. Germline loops: CDR1 SQVTM, CDR2 ANQGSEA. The CDR3 extends over 13 amino acids. The ends were cut back, 2 bases at V and 1 base at J, with 8 bases in the middle. This CDR3 is CSVEQMANTEAFF. The CDR3 DNA reads as TGCAGCGTTGAACAAATGGCGAACACTGAAGCTTTCTTT. The full variable domain, its missing parts supplied by reference TRBV29-1 and TRBJ1-1, is SAVISQKPSRDICQRGTSLTIQCQVDSQVTMMFWYRQQPGQSLTLIATANQGSEATYESGFVIDKFPISRPNLTFSTLTVSNMSPEDSSIYLCSVEQMANTEAFFGQGTRLTVV.

This chain joins TRBV24-1 and TRBJ2-2, with 8 bases fitting TRBD2. Germline CDR1 reads KGHDR; CDR2 reads SFDVKD. V lost 6 bases, J lost 5 bases, and 7 bases stayed unmatched. This CDR3 contains 15 residues. The CDR3 loop is CATSSGRGGTGELFF. The CDR3 nucleotides are TGTGCCACCAGTTCGGGCCGGGGGGGAACCGGGGAGCTGTTTTTT.

The chain is built from TRBV28 and TRBJ2-7; D perhaps matches TRBD1 (6 bases). This CDR3 spans 13 amino acids. Germline lookup yields CDR1 MDHEN and CDR2 SYDVKM. The ends were cut back, 7 bases at V and 2 bases at J, with 12 bases in the middle. DNA of the CDR3: TGTGCCAGCATAGGGGGTGGCCCCTACGAGCAGTACTTC. Translated, it gives CASIGGGPYEQYF.

The sample holds a few counts of this clonotype. V and J are TRBV7-2 and TRBJ2-4; weak D call: TRBD1 (6 bases). Germline loops: CDR1 SGHTA, CDR2 FQGNSA. The CDR3 has 15 residues. Trimming took 5 bases from V and 13 from J, leaving 24 bases between them. The CDR3 here is CASSPGQPQSTQQYF. The CDR3 nucleotides read TGTGCCAGCAGCCCTGGACAGCCACAATCTACGCAGCAGTACTTC.

This clonotype has a single count. The chain couples TRBV18 to TRBJ2-7, with D perhaps TRBD1 (6 bases). Looked up from germline, CDR1 is KGHSH and CDR2 is LQKENI. V lost 2 bases, J lost 2 bases, and 13 bases lay in between. The CDR3 consists of 15 residues. CDR3 amino acids: CASSPGIGGAYEQYF. Written as DNA, the CDR3 is TGTGCCAGCTCACCAGGGATAGGGGGAGCCTACGAGCAGTACTTC.

This clonotype has more than one count but fewer than ten. The rearrangement joins TRBV12-3 or TRBV12-4 to TRBJ2-7; D not resolved. V lost 3 bases and J lost 0, with 21 bases in between. The CDR3 length is 18 residues. The CDR3 DNA is TGTGCCAGCAGTTTCGGAAAAAATAAGACACGGAGCTCCTACGAGCAGTACTTC. Translation gives CASSFGKNKTRSSYEQYF.

The rearrangement links TRBV5-6 to TRBJ1-1; D might be TRBD1 (6 bases). The CDR3 extends over 15 amino acids. V lost 3 bases, J lost 1 base, and 13 bases lay in between. Germline V gene sequence: CDR1 SGHDT, CDR2 YYEEEE. Here the CDR3 DNA reads TGTGCCAGCAGCTCCCCGGCAGGGGAGAACACTGAAGCTTTCTTT. Its protein product is CASSSPAGENTEAFF.